This TCR beta chain was found in a study of shared clonotypes between healthy human individuals. Study-wide points: Unshared clonotypes carried lower generation probabilities than those common to all four donors. Rarefaction revealed incomplete sorted-subset sequencing despite large depth.

Remarks on this clone: Its antigen remains unknown.

Deep was the level at which the assay was run. Profiled with immunoSEQ multiplex PCR; TCRdb holds only in-frame clones, not every one. This table has approximately 2.5 million clones, more than 90% appearing once. V lost 6 bases and J lost 4; bases outside the gene matches: 8. Per the germline V gene, CDR1 is ENHRY and CDR2 is SYGVKD. This CDR3 is built from 14 residues. The chain employs TRBV10-3 and TRBJ2-7; 8 bases line up with TRBD1. The sequence was obtained from a man between 18 and 29 years old in good health. Source material: naive CD4+ T cells sorted from blood. Subset described: CD45RA+ positively selected. The CDR3 loop reads CAISNGTGFYEQYF. CDR3 coding DNA: TGTGCCATCAGCAACGGGACAGGATTTTACGAGCAGTACTTC.